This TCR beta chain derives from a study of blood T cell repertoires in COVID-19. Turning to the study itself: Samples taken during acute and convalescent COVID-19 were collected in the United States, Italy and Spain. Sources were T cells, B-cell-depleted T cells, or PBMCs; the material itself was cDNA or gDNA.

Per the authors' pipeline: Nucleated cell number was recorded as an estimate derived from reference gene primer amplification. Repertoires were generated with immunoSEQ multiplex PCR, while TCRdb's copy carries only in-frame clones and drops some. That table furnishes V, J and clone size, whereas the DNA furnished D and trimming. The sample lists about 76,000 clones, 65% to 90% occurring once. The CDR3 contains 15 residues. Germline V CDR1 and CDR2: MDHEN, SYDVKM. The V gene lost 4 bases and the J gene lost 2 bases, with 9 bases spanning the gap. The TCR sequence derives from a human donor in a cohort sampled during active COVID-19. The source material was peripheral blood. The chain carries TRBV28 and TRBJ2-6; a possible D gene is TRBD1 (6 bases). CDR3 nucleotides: TGTGCCAGCAGTTCCTACAGGGCTGGGGCCAACGTCCTGACTTTC. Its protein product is CASSSYRAGANVLTF.